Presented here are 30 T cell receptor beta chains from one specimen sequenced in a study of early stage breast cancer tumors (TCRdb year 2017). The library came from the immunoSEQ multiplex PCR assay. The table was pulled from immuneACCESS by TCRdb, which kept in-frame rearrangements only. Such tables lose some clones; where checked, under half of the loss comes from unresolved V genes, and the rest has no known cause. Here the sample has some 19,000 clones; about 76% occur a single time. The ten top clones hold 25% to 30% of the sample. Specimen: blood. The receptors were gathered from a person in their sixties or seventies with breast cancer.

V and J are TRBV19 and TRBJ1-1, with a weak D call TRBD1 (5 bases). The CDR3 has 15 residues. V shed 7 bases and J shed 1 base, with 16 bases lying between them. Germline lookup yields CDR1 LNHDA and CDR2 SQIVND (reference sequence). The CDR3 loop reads CASTRNPQGNTEAFF. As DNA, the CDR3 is TGTGCCAGTACCCGTAACCCCCAGGGGAACACTGAAGCTTTCTTT.

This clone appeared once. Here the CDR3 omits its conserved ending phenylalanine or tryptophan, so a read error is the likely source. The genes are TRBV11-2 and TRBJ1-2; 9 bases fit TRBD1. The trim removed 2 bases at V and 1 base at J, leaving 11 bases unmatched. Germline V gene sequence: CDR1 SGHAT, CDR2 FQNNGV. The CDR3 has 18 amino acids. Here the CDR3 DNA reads TGTGCCAGCAGCTTATCCGGGACAGGGAAGACCTATAACTATGGCTACACCTCC. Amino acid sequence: CASSLSGTGKTYNYGYTS.

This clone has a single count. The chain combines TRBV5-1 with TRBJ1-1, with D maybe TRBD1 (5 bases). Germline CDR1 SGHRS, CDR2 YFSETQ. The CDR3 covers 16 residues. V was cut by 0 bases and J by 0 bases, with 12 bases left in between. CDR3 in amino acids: CASSLGRVGMNTEAFF. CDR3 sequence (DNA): TGCGCCAGCAGCTTGGGCAGGGTTGGGATGAACACTGAAGCTTTCTTT.

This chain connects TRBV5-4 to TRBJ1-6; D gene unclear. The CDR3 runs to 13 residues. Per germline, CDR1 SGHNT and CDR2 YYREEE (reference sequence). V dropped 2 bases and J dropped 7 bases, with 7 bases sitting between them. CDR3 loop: CASSFTENSPLHF. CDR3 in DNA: TGTGCCAGCAGCTTTACGGAGAATTCACCCCTCCACTTT.

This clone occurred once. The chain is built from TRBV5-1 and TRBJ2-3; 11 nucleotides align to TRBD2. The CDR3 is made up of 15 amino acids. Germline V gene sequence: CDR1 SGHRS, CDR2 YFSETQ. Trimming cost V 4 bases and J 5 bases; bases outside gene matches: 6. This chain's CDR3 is CASSISGRAGDTQYF. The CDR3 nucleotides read TGCGCCAGCAGCATTAGCGGGAGGGCCGGAGATACGCAGTATTTT.

CDR3 protein: CASSTQLADTQYF. CDR3 nucleotide sequence: TGTGCCAGTAGTACACAACTAGCAGATACGCAGTATTTT. The genes are TRBV19 and TRBJ2-3; perhaps TRBD2 as D (5 bases). The V and J ends lost 4 bases and 4 bases respectively, with 9 bases between them. This CDR3 contains 13 residues. Germline V gene lookup returns CDR1 LNHDA and CDR2 SQIVND (reference sequence).

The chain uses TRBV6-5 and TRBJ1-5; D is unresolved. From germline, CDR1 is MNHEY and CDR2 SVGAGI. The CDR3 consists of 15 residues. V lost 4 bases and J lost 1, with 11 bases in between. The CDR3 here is CASSLSPSSNQPQHF. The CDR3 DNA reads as TGTGCCAGCAGTTTGAGTCCGTCAAGCAATCAGCCCCAGCATTTT.

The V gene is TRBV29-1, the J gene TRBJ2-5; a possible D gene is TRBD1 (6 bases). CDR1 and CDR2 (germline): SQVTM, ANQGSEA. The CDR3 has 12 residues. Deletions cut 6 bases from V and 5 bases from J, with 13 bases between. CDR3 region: CSVLRGLETQYF. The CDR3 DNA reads TGCAGCGTCTTAAGGGGGTTGGAGACCCAGTACTTC.

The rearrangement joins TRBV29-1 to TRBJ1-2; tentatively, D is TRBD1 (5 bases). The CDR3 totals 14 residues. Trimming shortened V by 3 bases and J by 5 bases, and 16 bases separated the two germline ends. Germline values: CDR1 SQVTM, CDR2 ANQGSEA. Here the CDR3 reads CSVEEDEGIYGYTF. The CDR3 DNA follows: TGCAGCGTTGAGGAGGATGAGGGGATTTATGGCTACACCTTC.

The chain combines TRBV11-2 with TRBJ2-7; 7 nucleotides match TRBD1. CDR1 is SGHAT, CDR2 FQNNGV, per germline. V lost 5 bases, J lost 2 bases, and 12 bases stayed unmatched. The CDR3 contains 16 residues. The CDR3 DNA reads TGTGCCAGCAGCCCACGCCCGTCAGGGGGAACCTACGAGCAGTACTTC. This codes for CASSPRPSGGTYEQYF. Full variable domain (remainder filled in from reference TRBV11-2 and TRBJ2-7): EAGVAQSPRYKIIEKRQSVAFWCNPISGHATLYWYQQILGQGPKLLIQFQNNGVVDDSQLPKDRFSAERLKGVDSTLKIQPAKLEDSAVYLCASSPRPSGGTYEQYFGPGTRLTVT.

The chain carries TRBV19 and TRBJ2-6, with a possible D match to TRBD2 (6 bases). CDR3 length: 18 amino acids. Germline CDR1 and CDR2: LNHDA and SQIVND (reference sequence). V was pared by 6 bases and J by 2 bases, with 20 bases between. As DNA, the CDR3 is TGTGCCAGTAGCCTTTTCAATCCGGGAGCCACTGGGGCCAACGTCCTGACTTTC. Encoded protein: CASSLFNPGATGANVLTF.

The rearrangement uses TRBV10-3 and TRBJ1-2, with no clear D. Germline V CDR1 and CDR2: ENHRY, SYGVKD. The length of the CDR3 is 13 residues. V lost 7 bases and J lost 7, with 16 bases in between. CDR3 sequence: CAIMGRDRSGYTF. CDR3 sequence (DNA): TGTGCCATCATGGGGAGGGATCGTAGTGGCTACACCTTC.

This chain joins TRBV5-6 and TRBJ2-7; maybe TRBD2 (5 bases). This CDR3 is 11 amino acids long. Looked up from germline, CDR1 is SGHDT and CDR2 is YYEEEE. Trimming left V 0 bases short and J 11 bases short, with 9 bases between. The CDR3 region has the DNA TGTGCCAGCAGCTTGGGAGCGGATAAGTACTTC. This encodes CASSLGADKYF.

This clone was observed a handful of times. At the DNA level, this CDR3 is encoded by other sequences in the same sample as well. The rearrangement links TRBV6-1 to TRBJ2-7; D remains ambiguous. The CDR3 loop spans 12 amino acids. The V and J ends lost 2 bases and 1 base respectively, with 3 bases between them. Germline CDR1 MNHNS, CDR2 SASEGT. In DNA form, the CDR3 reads TGTGCCAGCAGTGAATCGTCCTACGAGCAGTACTTC. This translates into CASSESSYEQYF.

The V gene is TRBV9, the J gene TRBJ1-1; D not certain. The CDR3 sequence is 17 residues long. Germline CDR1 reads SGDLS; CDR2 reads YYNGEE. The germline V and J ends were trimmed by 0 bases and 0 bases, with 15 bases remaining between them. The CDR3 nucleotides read TGTGCCAGCAGCGTAGGTCAACTGAACAGATTGAACACTGAAGCTTTCTTT. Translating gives CASSVGQLNRLNTEAFF.

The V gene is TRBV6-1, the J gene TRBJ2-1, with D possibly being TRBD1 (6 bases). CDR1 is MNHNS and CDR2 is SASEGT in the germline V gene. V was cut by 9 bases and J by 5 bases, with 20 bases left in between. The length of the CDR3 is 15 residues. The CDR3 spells CASSIGLAGDNEQFF. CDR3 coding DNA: TGTGCCAGTTCGATAGGGCTTGCAGGGGACAATGAGCAGTTCTTC.

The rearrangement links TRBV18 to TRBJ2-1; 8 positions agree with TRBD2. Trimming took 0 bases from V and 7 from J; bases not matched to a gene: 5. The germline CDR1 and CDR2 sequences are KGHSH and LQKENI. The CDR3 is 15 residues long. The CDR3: CASSPPGLVFNEQFF. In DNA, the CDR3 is TGTGCCAGCTCACCACCGGGACTAGTGTTTAATGAGCAGTTCTTC. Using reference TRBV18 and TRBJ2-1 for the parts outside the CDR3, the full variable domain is NAGVMQNPRHLVRRRGQEARLRCSPMKGHSHVYWYRQLPEEGLKFMVYLQKENIIDESGMPKERFSAEFPKEGPSILRIQQVVRGDSAAYFCASSPPGLVFNEQFFGPGTRLTVL.

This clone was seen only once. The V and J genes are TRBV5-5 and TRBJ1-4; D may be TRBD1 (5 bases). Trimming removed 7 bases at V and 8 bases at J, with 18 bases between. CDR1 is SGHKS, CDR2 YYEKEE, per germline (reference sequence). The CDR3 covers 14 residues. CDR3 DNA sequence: TGTGCCAGCCGCGAATGGGGGGGTGGCGAAAAACTGTTTTTT. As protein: CASREWGGGEKLFF.

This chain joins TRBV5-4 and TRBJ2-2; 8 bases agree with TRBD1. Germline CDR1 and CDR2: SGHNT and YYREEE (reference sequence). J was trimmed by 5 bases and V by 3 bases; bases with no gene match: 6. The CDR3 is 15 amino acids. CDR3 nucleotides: TGTGCCAGCAGCTCCACAGGGGGAGATACCGGGGAGCTGTTTTTT. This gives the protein CASSSTGGDTGELFF.

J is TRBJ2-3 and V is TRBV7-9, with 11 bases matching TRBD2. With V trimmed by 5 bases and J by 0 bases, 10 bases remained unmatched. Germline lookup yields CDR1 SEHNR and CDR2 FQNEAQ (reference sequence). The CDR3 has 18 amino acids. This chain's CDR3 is CASSPTGTSGASTDTQYF. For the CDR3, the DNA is TGTGCCAGCAGCCCGACCGGGACTAGCGGTGCTAGCACAGATACGCAGTATTTT.

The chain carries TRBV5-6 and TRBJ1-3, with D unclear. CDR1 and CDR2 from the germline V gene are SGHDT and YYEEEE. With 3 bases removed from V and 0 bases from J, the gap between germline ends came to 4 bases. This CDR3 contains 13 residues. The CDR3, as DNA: TGTGCCAGCAGCTCAAACTCTGGAAACACCATATATTTT. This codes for CASSSNSGNTIYF.

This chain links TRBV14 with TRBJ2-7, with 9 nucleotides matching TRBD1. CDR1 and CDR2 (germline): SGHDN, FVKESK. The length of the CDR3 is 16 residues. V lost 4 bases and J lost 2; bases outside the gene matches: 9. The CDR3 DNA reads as TGTGCCAGCAGCCCCTCCGGGACAGGGCTTACCTACGAGCAGTACTTC. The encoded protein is CASSPSGTGLTYEQYF.

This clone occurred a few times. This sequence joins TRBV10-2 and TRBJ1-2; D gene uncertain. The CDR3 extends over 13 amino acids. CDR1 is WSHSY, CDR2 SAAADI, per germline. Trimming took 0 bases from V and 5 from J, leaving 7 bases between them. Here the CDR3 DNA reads TGCGCCAGCAGTGAGTCTCCGGATTATGGCTACACCTTC. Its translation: CASSESPDYGYTF.

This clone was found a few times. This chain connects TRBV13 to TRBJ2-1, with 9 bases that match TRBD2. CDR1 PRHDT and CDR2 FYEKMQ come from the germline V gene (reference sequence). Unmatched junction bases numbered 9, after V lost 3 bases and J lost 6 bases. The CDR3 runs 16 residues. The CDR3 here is CASSFWRLAGPNEQFF. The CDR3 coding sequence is TGTGCCAGCAGCTTCTGGCGGCTAGCGGGGCCCAATGAGCAGTTCTTC.

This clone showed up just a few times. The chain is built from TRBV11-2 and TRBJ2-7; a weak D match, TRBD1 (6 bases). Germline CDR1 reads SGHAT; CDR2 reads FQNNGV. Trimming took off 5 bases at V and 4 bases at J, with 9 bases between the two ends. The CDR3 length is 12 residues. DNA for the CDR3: TGTGCCAGCAGCCCACAGGGTTACGAGCAGTACTTC. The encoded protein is CASSPQGYEQYF.

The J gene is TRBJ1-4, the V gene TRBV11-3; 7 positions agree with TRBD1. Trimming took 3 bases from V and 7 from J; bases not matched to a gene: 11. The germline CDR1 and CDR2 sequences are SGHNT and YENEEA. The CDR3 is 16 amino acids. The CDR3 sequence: CASSLKDREVCEKLFF. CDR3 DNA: TGTGCCAGCAGCTTGAAAGACAGGGAGGTTTGTGAAAAACTGTTTTTT.

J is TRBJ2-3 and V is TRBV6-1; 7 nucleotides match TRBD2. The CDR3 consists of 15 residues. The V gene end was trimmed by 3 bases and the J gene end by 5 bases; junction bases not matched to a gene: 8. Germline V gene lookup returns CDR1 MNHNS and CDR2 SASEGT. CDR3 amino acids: CASSEASGSIDTQYF. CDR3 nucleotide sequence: TGTGCCAGCAGTGAGGCTAGCGGTAGTATAGATACGCAGTATTTT.

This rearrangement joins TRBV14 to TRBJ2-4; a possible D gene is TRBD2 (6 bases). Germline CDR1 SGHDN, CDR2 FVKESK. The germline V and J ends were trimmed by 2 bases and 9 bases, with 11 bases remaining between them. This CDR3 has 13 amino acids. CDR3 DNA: TGTGCCAGCAGCCAACAATGGCGGGGCATTCAGTACTTC. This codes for CASSQQWRGIQYF.

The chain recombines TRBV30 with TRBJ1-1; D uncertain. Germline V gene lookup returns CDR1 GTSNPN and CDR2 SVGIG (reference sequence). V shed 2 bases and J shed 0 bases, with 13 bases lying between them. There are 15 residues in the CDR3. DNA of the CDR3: TGTGCCTGGAGTAACCTCAAAACTGTGAACACTGAAGCTTTCTTT. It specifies CAWSNLKTVNTEAFF.

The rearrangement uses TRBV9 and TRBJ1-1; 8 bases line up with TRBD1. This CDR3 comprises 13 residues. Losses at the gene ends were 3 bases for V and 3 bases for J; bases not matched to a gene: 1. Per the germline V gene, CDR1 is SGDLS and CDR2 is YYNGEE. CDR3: CASSDRGDTEAFF. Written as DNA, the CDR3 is TGTGCCAGCAGCGACAGGGGGGACACTGAAGCTTTCTTT.